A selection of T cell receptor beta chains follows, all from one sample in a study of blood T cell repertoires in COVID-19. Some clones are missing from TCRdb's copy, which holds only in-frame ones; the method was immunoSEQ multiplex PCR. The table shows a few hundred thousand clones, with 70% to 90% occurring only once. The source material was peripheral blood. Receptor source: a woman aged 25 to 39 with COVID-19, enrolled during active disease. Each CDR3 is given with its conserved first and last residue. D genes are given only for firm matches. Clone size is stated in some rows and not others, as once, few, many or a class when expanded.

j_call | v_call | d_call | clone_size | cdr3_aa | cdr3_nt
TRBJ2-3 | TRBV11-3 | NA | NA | CATSSQRPQYF | TGTGCCACCTCGTCCCAGCGGCCTCAGTATTTT
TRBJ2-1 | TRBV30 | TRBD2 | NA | CAWSVGLAGKDEQFF | TGTGCCTGGAGTGTGGGACTAGCGGGAAAGGATGAGCAGTTCTTC
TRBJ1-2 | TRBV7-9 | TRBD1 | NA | CASQGQGEGYTF | TGTGCCAGCCAGGGACAGGGGGAGGGCTACACCTTC
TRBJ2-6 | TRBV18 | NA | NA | CASSPNSPSGANVLTF | TGTGCCAGCTCACCGAACAGCCCCTCTGGGGCCAACGTCCTGACTTTC
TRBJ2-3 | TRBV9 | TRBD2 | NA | CASSVEIAGGGTDTQYF | TGTGCCAGCAGCGTAGAAATAGCGGGAGGCGGCACAGATACGCAGTATTTT
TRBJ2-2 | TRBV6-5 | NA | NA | CASSSGTVTGELFF | TGTGCCAGCAGTTCGGGGACTGTGACCGGGGAGCTGTTTTTT
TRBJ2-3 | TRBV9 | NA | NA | CASGARGTYTDTQYF | TGTGCCAGCGGGGCGCGGGGAACTTACACAGATACGCAGTATTTT
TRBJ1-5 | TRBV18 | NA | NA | CASSPQTGTRLQPQHF | TGTGCCAGCTCACCGCAGACAGGTACCCGTTTGCAGCCCCAGCATTTT
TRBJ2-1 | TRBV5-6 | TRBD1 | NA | CASSPGTGAGNEQFF | TGTGCCAGCAGCCCCGGGACAGGGGCGGGCAATGAGCAGTTCTTC
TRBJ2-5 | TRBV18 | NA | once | CASSPPTGGQETQYF | TGTGCCAGCTCACCACCAACCGGGGGCCAAGAGACCCAGTACTTC
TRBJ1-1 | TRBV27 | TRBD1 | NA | CASSFPGQASEAFF | TGTGCCAGCAGTTTTCCGGGACAGGCATCTGAAGCTTTCTTT
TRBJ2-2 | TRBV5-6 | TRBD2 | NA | CASSWTSGMGTGELFF | TGTGCCAGCAGCTGGACTAGCGGGATGGGCACCGGGGAGCTGTTTTTT
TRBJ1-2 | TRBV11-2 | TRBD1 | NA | CASNPTGGQASSNYGYTF | TGTGCCAGCAACCCTACCGGGGGACAGGCATCCTCTAACTATGGCTACACCTTC
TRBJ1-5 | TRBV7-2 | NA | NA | CASSPQGNRDQPQHF | TGTGCCAGCAGCCCACAGGGTAATAGAGATCAGCCCCAGCATTTT
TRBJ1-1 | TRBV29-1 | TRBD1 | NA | CSVGQGATEAFF | TGCAGCGTTGGGCAGGGGGCCACTGAAGCTTTCTTT
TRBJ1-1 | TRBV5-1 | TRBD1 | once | CASSLVQGVGTEAFF | TGCGCCAGCAGCTTGGTGCAGGGGGTGGGCACTGAAGCTTTCTTT
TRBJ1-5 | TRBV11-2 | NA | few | CASSLDRGQPQHF | TGTGCCAGCAGCTTAGATCGAGGACAGCCCCAGCATTTT
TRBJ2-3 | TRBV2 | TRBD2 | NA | CASSVPSGGEADTQYF | TGTGCCAGCAGTGTTCCTAGCGGAGGGGAGGCAGATACGCAGTATTTT
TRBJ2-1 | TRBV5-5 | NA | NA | CASSLDSASYNEQFF | TGTGCCAGCAGCTTGGACAGTGCCTCCTACAATGAGCAGTTCTTC
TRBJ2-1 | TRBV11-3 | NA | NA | CASSLGPGGHEQFF | TGTGCCAGCAGCTTAGGACCGGGGGGCCATGAGCAGTTCTTC
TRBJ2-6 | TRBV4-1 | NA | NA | CASSQVPRLSSGANVLTF | TGCGCCAGCAGCCAAGTACCCCGACTAAGCTCTGGGGCCAACGTCCTGACTTTC
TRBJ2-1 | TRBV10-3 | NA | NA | CAISPQGSNEQFF | TGTGCCATCAGTCCCCAGGGTAGCAATGAGCAGTTCTTC
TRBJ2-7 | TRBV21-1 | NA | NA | CASSKVSGTRQSCNIVGTGAEQYF | NA
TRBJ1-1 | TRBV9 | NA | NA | CASSVAGTPSEAFF | TGTGCCAGCAGCGTAGCTGGCACACCCTCTGAAGCTTTCTTT
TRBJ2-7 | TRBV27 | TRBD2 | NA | CASSLLGGGSSYEQYF | TGTGCCAGCAGTTTATTAGGCGGGGGGAGCTCCTACGAGCAGTACTTC
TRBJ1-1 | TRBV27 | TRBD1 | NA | CASSLGQDTEAFF | TGTGCCAGCAGTTTGGGACAGGACACTGAAGCTTTCTTT
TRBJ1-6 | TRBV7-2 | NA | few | CASSPWTALANSPLHF | TGTGCCAGCAGCCCTTGGACAGCGCTGGCTAATTCACCCCTCCACTTT
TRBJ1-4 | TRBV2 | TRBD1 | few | CASTKQGFEKLFF | TGTGCCAGCACTAAACAGGGGTTTGAAAAACTGTTTTTT
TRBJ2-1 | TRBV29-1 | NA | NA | CVGRGSYNEQFF | TGCGTAGGCAGGGGCTCCTACAATGAGCAGTTCTTC
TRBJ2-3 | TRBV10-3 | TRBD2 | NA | CAISTTSGSTDTQYF | TGTGCCATCAGCACGACTAGCGGGAGCACAGATACGCAGTATTTT
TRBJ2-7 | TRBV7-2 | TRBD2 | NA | CASSNRRGTSGGSYEQYF | TGTGCCAGCAGCAACCGCCGGGGCACTAGCGGGGGCTCCTACGAGCAGTACTTC
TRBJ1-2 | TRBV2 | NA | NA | CASRLGGEGYTF | TGTGCCAGCAGGCTGGGGGGAGAAGGCTACACCTTC
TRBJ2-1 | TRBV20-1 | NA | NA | CSASSVEETGVPAPERNNEQFF | TGCAGTGCTAGTTCTGTTGAGGAAACAGGCGTACCGGCTCCAGAAAGAAACAATGAGCAGTTCTTC
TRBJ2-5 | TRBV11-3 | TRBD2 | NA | CASSTYTSGRAYGQETQYF | TGTGCCAGCAGCACGTATACTAGCGGGAGGGCGTACGGGCAAGAGACCCAGTACTTC
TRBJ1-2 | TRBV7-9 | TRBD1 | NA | CASSDTTGEDGYTF | TGTGCCAGCAGCGATACAACAGGGGAGGACGGCTACACCTTC
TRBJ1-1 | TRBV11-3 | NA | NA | CASSLDPRGPEAFF | TGTGCCAGCAGCTTAGATCCCAGGGGACCTGAAGCTTTCTTT
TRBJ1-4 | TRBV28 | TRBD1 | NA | CASRTGPNEKLFF | TGTGCCAGCCGGACAGGCCCTAATGAAAAACTGTTTTTT
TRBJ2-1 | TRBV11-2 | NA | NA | CASSLAQSGGSSYNEQFF | TGTGCCAGCAGCTTAGCACAGAGCGGAGGGAGCTCCTACAATGAGCAGTTCTTC
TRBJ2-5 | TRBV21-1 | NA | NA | CASSKAIQGETQYF | TGTGCCAGCAGCAAAGCGATACAGGGAGAGACCCAGTACTTC
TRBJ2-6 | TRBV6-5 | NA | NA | CASSYGRASGANVLTF | TGTGCCAGCAGTTACGGGCGTGCTTCTGGGGCCAACGTCCTGACTTTC
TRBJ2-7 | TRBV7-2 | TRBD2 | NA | CASSFPLRLAGRVPYEQYF | TGTGCCAGCAGCTTCCCCCTGAGACTAGCGGGGCGTGTTCCCTACGAGCAGTACTTC
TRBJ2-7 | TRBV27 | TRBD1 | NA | CASSFQDRPYEQYF | TGTGCCAGCAGTTTCCAGGACAGGCCCTACGAGCAGTACTTC
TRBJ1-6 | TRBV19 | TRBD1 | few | CASSIRDRNSPLHF | TGTGCCAGTAGTATTCGGGACAGGAATTCACCCCTCCACTTT